This T cell receptor (beta chain) came from a study of PD-1 blockade in classical Hodgkin lymphoma. Study-wide results and limits: Healthy donors reportedly exceeded newly diagnosed patients in baseline TCR diversity. Patients who responded completely had about the same baseline diversity as newly diagnosed patients.

Remarks on this clone: Its antigen is undetermined.

This CDR3 comprises 14 residues. CDR1 and CDR2 (germline): LNHNV, YYDKDF (reference sequence). V dropped 5 bases and J dropped 8; count of bases not matched to a gene: 10. The time point here: cycle 4 day 1 (C4D1), after about 6 weeks of nivolumab. In every patient, relapse followed autologous stem cell transplantation, while exposure to brentuximab vedotin differed. With magnetic negative selection, CD4+ T cells were purified from PBMCs that had been thawed. The method was immunoSEQ multiplex PCR; TCRdb's version includes in-frame clones alone and lacks a portion of them. Altogether 25,000 to 30,000 clones are present, roughly 80% being singletons, with the ten largest covering 0.55% to 0.7%.

The material sequenced was CD4+ T cells from blood, taken before the fourth cycle of nivolumab. The J gene is TRBJ1-2, the V gene TRBV15; TRBD1 aligns across 8 bases. This TCR was recovered from a human donor with classical Hodgkin lymphoma. The CDR3: CATSFRTGTGGYTF. The CDR3 coding sequence is TGTGCCACCAGCTTTAGGACAGGGACTGGCGGCTACACCTTC.